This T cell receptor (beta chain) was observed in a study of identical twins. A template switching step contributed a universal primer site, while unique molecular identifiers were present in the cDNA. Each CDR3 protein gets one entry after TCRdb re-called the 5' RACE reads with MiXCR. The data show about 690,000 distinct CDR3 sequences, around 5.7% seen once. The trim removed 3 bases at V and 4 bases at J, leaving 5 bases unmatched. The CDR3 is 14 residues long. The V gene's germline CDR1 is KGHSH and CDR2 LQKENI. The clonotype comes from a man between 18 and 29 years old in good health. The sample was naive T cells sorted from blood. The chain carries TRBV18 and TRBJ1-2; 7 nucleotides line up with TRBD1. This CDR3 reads CASSPRQGAYGYTF. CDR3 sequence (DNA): TGTGCCAGCTCACCCCGACAGGGCGCCTATGGCTACACCTTC.